The 17 T cell receptor beta chains below were found in one sample sequenced in a study of cytomegalovirus exposure and HLA in healthy donors. This PCR relied on a set of 60 Vbeta primers and 13 Jbeta primers. This table comes from immunoSEQ multiplex PCR, and its TCRdb copy is limited to in-frame clones, with some not included. The profile shows about 140,000 clones, just over 70% of them singletons. Input material: PBMCs. The receptors here all came from a woman in her 30s in good health and CMV-seronegative.

V is TRBV18 and J is TRBJ2-1; 7 bases are shared with TRBD1. CDR3 length: 16 residues. The germline gives CDR1 KGHSH, CDR2 LQKENI. The trim removed 0 bases at V and 5 bases at J, leaving 7 bases unmatched. The CDR3 coding sequence is TGTGCCAGCTCACCACCGGGAAGAGGGGGCAACAATGAGCAGTTCTTC. This codes for CASSPPGRGGNNEQFF.

Points on this clone: Different DNA sequences within this sample yield the same CDR3. This rearrangement joins TRBV5-1 to TRBJ1-3; the D gene is possibly TRBD1 (6 bases). CDR3 length: 15 residues. Trimming removed 0 bases at V and 1 base at J, with 8 bases between. Germline-derived CDR1 and CDR2 are SGHRS and YFSETQ. The CDR3 sequence: CASSLGDISGNTIYF. CDR3 nucleotide sequence: TGCGCCAGCAGCTTGGGGGACATTTCTGGAAACACCATATATTTT.

This rearrangement joins TRBV6-1 to TRBJ2-3; 9 positions agree with TRBD2. This CDR3 spans 16 amino acids. Germline CDR1 and CDR2: MNHNS and SASEGT. The V segment lost 3 bases and the J segment 3 bases; nucleotides outside the gene matches: 7. The CDR3 DNA is TGTGCCAGCAGTGAGGTTGGCGGGGGGGGGACAGATACGCAGTATTTT. Translating gives CASSEVGGGGTDTQYF.

V usage is TRBV28 and J usage is TRBJ2-3, with 14 bases fitting TRBD2. Trimming removed 5 bases from V and 12 bases from J; junction bases left unmatched: 28. Germline V gives CDR1 MDHEN, CDR2 SYDVKM. The CDR3 sequence is 21 residues long. The CDR3 bases are TGTGCCAGCAGTGCCGGACAGGGGACATTGACTAGCGGGGGGGCCTGGTCGTGTCAGTATTTT. Translation: CASSAGQGTLTSGGAWSCQYF.

Only a few counts were recorded for this clone. Other nucleotide sequences in the sample specify the same CDR3. The chain links TRBV19 to TRBJ1-5; perhaps TRBD1 as D (5 bases). Germline CDR1 reads LNHDA; CDR2 reads SQIVND (reference sequence). V was clipped by 1 base and J by 0 bases, with 13 bases between them. This CDR3 is 17 amino acids long. CDR3 in DNA: TGTGCCAGTAGTATAGTTCTCGGAGACAGTAGCAATCAGCCCCAGCATTTT. This gives the protein CASSIVLGDSSNQPQHF. Combining the CDR3 with reference TRBV19 and TRBJ1-5 gives the whole variable domain DGGITQSPKYLFRKEGQNVTLSCEQNLNHDAMYWYRQDPGQGLRLIYYSQIVNDFQKGDIAEGYSVSREKKESFPLTVTSAQKNPTAFYLCASSIVLGDSSNQPQHFGDGTRLSIL.

The chain links TRBV7-2 to TRBJ1-2, with D maybe TRBD1 (5 bases). The CDR3 is 15 residues long. CDR1 is SGHTA, CDR2 FQGNSA, per germline. Trimming removed 0 bases from V and 5 bases from J, with 13 bases in between. This CDR3 is CASSLASGLMYGYTF. The CDR3 DNA is TGTGCCAGCAGCTTAGCTTCGGGACTGATGTATGGCTACACCTTC. The full variable domain, its missing parts supplied by reference TRBV7-2 and TRBJ1-2, is GAGVSQSPSNKVTEKGKDVELRCDPISGHTALYWYRQSLGQGLEFLIYFQGNSAPDKSGLPSDRFSAERTGGSVSTLTIQRTQQEDSAVYLCASSLASGLMYGYTFGSGTRLTVV.

The chain couples TRBV12-1 to TRBJ2-7; the DNA was not compared with TRBD2, the D call given in the table. TRBV12-1 is an annotated pseudogene. CDR3 size: 15 residues. The DNA of the CDR3 is TGTGCCAGCAGCTTTGAGCGGGATTTCTCCTACGAGCAGTACTTC. Translated: CASSFERDFSYEQYF.

The CDR3 spells CASSLDLAGGLEEQFF. In nucleotides, the CDR3 is TGTGCCAGCAGTTTGGACCTAGCGGGAGGGCTCGAAGAGCAGTTCTTC. The chain couples TRBV27 to TRBJ2-1; 12 bases match TRBD2. The CDR3 totals 16 residues. The germline V gene has CDR1 MNHEY and CDR2 SMNVEV (reference sequence). V was pared by 3 bases and J by 10 bases, with 10 bases of the junction left unmatched.

The rearrangement links TRBV2 to TRBJ2-5; TRBD1 might be the D (5 bases). The CDR3 length is 13 residues. V was trimmed by 6 bases and J by 5 bases, leaving 13 bases between them. CDR1 and CDR2 from the germline V gene are SNHLY and FYNNEI. In DNA, the CDR3 is TGTGCCAGCAGGAAAGGGGTAGGCGAGACCCAGTACTTC. Protein sequence: CASRKGVGETQYF. Together with reference TRBV2 and TRBJ2-5, the CDR3 gives the full variable domain: EPEVTQTPSHQVTQMGQEVILRCVPISNHLYFYWYRQILGQKVEFLVSFYNNEISEKSEIFDDQFSVERPDGSNFTLKIRSTKLEDSAMYFCASRKGVGETQYFGPGTRLLVL.

The V and J genes are TRBV29-1 and TRBJ2-5; tentative D call: TRBD1 (6 bases). The CDR3 has 11 residues. Germline V gene sequence: CDR1 SQVTM, CDR2 ANQGSEA. With 4 bases removed from V and 3 bases from J, the gap between germline ends came to 6 bases. CDR3 in DNA: TGCAGCGTTGGGACAGAAGAGACCCAGTACTTC. This sequence encodes CSVGTEETQYF.

V usage is TRBV21-1 and J usage is TRBJ2-1; the table names TRBD2, a call not compared with the DNA. TRBV21-1 is listed as a pseudogene. The CDR3 is 15 residues long. The CDR3, as DNA: TGTGCCAGCAGCAAAGTTTCTAGCGGGAAATCCGTAGGGTTCTTC. Protein sequence: CASSKVSSGKSVGFF.

The J gene is TRBJ2-5, the V gene TRBV29-1; 7 bases match TRBD2. This CDR3 has 13 residues. The V gene's germline CDR1 is SQVTM and CDR2 ANQGSEA. J was trimmed by 0 bases and V by 5 bases; bases with no gene match: 3. CDR3 residues: CSVLRGDQETQYF. The CDR3 DNA reads TGCAGCGTTCTTCGGGGGGACCAAGAGACCCAGTACTTC.

The genes are TRBV29-1 and TRBJ2-3, with a weak D call TRBD2 (6 bases). Germline CDR1 reads SQVTM; CDR2 reads ANQGSEA. The CDR3 runs 15 residues. V shed 3 bases and J shed 0 bases, with 13 bases lying between them. The CDR3 nucleotides are TGCAGCGTTGAGGGCCTAGCGAATAGCACAGATACGCAGTATTTT. Protein product: CSVEGLANSTDTQYF.

The chain combines TRBV5-1 with TRBJ2-5, with 11 bases identical to TRBD1. This CDR3 has 15 amino acids. Per the germline V gene, CDR1 is SGHRS and CDR2 is YFSETQ. The J segment lost 5 bases and the V segment lost 4 bases, leaving 7 bases of the junction unmatched. CDR3 loop: CASSPGTGGAETQYF. Here the CDR3 DNA reads TGCGCCAGCAGCCCCGGGACAGGGGGAGCGGAGACCCAGTACTTC.

This chain connects TRBV11-1 to TRBJ2-7; 8 bases match TRBD1. Germline lookup yields CDR1 SGHAT and CDR2 FQDESV (reference sequence). Unmatched junction bases numbered 3, after V lost 1 base and J lost 1 base. CDR3 length: 15 residues. The CDR3 sequence is CASSLEGQDSYEQYF. CDR3 bases: TGTGCCAGCAGCTTAGAGGGACAGGATTCCTACGAGCAGTACTTC.

This CDR3 is CASSLVGINNSPLHF. In nucleotides, the CDR3 is TGCGCCAGCAGCTTGGTCGGGATTAATAATTCACCCCTCCACTTT. This sequence joins TRBV5-1 and TRBJ1-6; no clear D gene. There are 15 residues in the CDR3. The ends were cut back, 0 bases at V and 5 bases at J, with 9 bases in the middle. CDR1 and CDR2 from the germline V gene are SGHRS and YFSETQ.

The genes are TRBV4-1 and TRBJ2-1; 11 positions match TRBD2. Per germline, CDR1 MGHRA and CDR2 YSYEKL. The CDR3 consists of 16 residues. With 4 bases clipped from V and 9 bases from J, the junction kept 11 bases outside the gene matches. The CDR3 nucleotides are TGCGCCAGCAGCCTTCGGACTAGCGGGCCGATAGGTGAGCAGTTCTTC. It specifies CASSLRTSGPIGEQFF.